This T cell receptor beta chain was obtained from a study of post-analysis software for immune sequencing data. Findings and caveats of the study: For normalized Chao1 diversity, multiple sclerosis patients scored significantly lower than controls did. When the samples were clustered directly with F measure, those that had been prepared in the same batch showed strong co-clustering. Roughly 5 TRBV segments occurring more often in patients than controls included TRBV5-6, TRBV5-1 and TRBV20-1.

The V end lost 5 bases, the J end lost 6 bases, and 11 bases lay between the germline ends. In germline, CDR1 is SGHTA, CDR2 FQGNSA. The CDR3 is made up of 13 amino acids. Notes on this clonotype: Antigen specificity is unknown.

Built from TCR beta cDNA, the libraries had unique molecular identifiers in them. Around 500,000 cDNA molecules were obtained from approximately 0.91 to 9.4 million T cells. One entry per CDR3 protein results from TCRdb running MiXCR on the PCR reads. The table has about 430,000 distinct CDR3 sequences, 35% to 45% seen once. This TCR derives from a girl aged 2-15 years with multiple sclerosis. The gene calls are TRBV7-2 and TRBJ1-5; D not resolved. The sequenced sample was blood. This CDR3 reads CASSLPPSQPQHF. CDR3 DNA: TGTGCCAGCAGCCTTCCACCTAGTCAGCCCCAGCATTTT.